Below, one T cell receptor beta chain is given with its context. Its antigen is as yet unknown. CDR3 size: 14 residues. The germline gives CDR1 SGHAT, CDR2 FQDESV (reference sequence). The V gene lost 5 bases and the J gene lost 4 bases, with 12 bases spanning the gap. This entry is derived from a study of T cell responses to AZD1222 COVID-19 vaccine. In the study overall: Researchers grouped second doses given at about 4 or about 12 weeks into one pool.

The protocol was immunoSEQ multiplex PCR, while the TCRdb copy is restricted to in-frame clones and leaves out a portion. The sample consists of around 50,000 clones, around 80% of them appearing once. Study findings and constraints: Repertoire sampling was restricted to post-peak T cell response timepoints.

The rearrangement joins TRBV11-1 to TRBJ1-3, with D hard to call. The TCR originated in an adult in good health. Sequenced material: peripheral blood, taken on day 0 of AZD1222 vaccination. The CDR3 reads CASSPYGKGNTIYF. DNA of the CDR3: TGTGCCAGCAGCCCTTACGGGAAAGGAAACACCATATATTTT.